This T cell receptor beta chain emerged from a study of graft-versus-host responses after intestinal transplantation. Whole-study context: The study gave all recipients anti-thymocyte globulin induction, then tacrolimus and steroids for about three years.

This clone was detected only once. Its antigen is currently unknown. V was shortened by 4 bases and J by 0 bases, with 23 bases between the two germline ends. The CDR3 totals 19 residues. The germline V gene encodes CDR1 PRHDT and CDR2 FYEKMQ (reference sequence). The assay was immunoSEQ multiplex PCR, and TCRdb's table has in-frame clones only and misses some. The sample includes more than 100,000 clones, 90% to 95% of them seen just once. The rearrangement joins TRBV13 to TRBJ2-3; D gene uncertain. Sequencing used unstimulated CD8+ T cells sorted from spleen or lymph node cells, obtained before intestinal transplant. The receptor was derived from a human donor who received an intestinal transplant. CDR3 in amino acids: CASSSSGPTRSSSTDTQYF. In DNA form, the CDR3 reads TGTGCCAGCAGCTCTAGTGGTCCGACGAGATCTTCTAGCACAGATACGCAGTATTTT.